This T cell receptor (beta chain) is drawn from a study of cytomegalovirus exposure and HLA in healthy donors. Notes on this clone: Its specificity is unknown.

Study-wide results and limits: A later look showed TCR association rates differing by HLA locus, highest for DRB1 and lowest for HLA-C. In the analysis, some V segments, TRBV6-2 and TRBV6-3 included, were excluded as indistinguishable. Fewer N-insertions (relative to the roughly 660-donor mean) were reportedly seen in an Asian-associated ancestry cluster in a later analysis.

PCR employed 60 Vbeta and 13 Jbeta primers. Generated by immunoSEQ multiplex PCR, the TCRdb table keeps only in-frame clones and is missing some. The sample lists around 100,000 clones; 76% were seen once. The CDR3 runs to 14 residues. The V gene's germline CDR1 is MNHEY and CDR2 SMNVEV (reference sequence). Deletions cut 8 bases from V and 2 bases from J, with 15 bases between. The clonotype comes from a woman aged 18-29 years in good health and CMV-seropositive. The V gene is TRBV27, the J gene TRBJ1-2; D unresolved. The sequenced sample consisted of PBMCs. CDR3 residues: CASRLNTGNYGYTF. For the CDR3, the DNA is TGTGCCAGCCGCTTGAACACCGGGAACTATGGCTACACCTTC.